Listed below are T cell receptor beta chains from one sample, sequenced in a study of identical twins. TCRdb passed the 5' RACE reads through MiXCR, listing each CDR3 protein once. The sample contains under 250,000 distinct CDR3 sequences, around 8% of which appear only once. This sample also appeared in a second study, on yellow fever vaccine responses in identical twins.

Specimen: memory (CD45RO+) T cells sorted from blood. The receptors here all came from a woman aged 18 to 35 in good health. CDR3s include the opening cysteine and the closing phenylalanine or tryptophan. The D gene is left open where the match is weak. Clone size is given for some rows only: seen once, a few or many times, or a class if the clone is expanded.

clone_size	v_call	j_call	d_call	cdr3_nt	cdr3_aa
-	TRBV15	TRBJ1-4	-	TGTGCCACCAGCAGAGACGGGACACGCCAATTT	CATSRDGTRQF
many	TRBV29-1	TRBJ2-5	-	TGCAGCGTTGGGGTGGGTAATGCCATCCAAGAGACCCAGTACTTC	CSVGVGNAIQETQYF
many	TRBV11-2	TRBJ2-2	TRBD2	TGTGCCAGCAGCCCCCCCCGGGGGGGGGTTAGGAACACCGGGGAGCTGTTTTTT	CASSPPRGGVRNTGELFF
-	TRBV20-1	TRBJ1-6	TRBD1	TGCAGTGCTGGAGGGGGCACGGCACCCCTCCACTTT	CSAGGGTAPLHF
many	TRBV20-1	TRBJ2-1	-	TGCAGTGCTAGAGCTCGTTTGACCTACAATGAGCAGTTCTTC	CSARARLTYNEQFF
many	TRBV7-2	TRBJ2-7	-	TGTGCCAGCAGCCCCCAAACCTACGAGCAGTACTTC	CASSPQTYEQYF
-	TRBV7-9	TRBJ1-4	TRBD1	TGTGCCAGCAGTATTGGACAGGGAAGGGCTGAAAAACTGTTTTTT	CASSIGQGRAEKLFF
few	TRBV4-2	TRBJ1-2	TRBD1	TGTGCCAGCAGCCAATCGGACAGGGTTGGCGGCTACACCTTC	CASSQSDRVGGYTF
many	TRBV24-1	TRBJ2-6	-	TGTGCCACCAGTGATTCAGGGACTGGGGCCAACGTCCTGACTTTC	CATSDSGTGANVLTF
-	TRBV7-8	TRBJ2-7	-	TGTGCCAGCAGCTTATGGCTTGGCAAGACTAGCGAGCAGTACTTC	CASSLWLGKTSEQYF
few	TRBV7-6	TRBJ2-3	TRBD2	TGTGCCAGCAGCTCGTTTACTAGCGGGGGTGCAGATACGCAGTATTTT	CASSSFTSGGADTQYF
few	TRBV24-1	TRBJ2-7	TRBD1	TGTGCCACCAGTGACTACACCACAGGGGGATCCTACGAGCAGTACTTC	CATSDYTTGGSYEQYF
many	TRBV28	TRBJ2-1	TRBD1	TGTGCCAGCAGTTTAACGGACAGGGTTCGTTACAATGAGCAGTTCTTC	CASSLTDRVRYNEQFF
once	TRBV11-2	TRBJ2-5	TRBD1	TGTGCCAGCAGGCACAGGGGAAAAGAGACCCAGTACTTC	CASRHRGKETQYF
many	TRBV12-3/TRBV12-4	TRBJ1-5	-	TGTGCCAGCAGTTTAGAGGGGTGGCAGCCCCAGCATTTT	CASSLEGWQPQHF
many	TRBV20-1	TRBJ2-7	TRBD1	TGCAGTGCTACACCAGGGGGCGACGAGCAGTACTTC	CSATPGGDEQYF
many	TRBV29-1	TRBJ2-7	-	TGCAGCGTTGTTGGGGTGGCCGGGAGATCCTACGAGCAGTACTTC	CSVVGVAGRSYEQYF
many	TRBV6-1	TRBJ1-2	TRBD1	TGTGCCAGCAGCCCGGGACAGGGGTCTAACTTTTATGGCTACACCTTC	CASSPGQGSNFYGYTF
many	TRBV5-1	TRBJ2-3	TRBD2	TGCGCCAGCAGCCCTCACCAGAAACTTAGCGGGGGTCTAGATACGCAGTATTTT	CASSPHQKLSGGLDTQYF
many	TRBV27	TRBJ2-3	TRBD1	TGTGCCAGCAGTTTAGGGCAGGGGGTGGATACGCAGTATTTT	CASSLGQGVDTQYF
-	TRBV20-1	TRBJ2-3	TRBD2	TGCAGTGCGCGGGCCCCTAGCCAGCGGGGGATGGCTTATACGCAGTATTTT	CSARAPSQRGMAYTQYF
many	TRBV6-5	TRBJ1-4	-	TGTGCCAGCAGTTACGGTGAAAAACTGTTTTTT	CASSYGEKLFF
few	TRBV5-1	TRBJ2-5	TRBD2	TGCGCCAGCAGCTTGCGGGGAAGCGGGAAAGAGACCCAGTACTTC	CASSLRGSGKETQYF
-	TRBV7-2	TRBJ2-5	-	TGTGCCAGCAGCGACGGGCCGTCCCGAGGGGAGACCCAGTACTTC	CASSDGPSRGETQYF